The 30 T cell receptor beta chains given below trace back to one sample, sequenced in a study of cytomegalovirus exposure and HLA in healthy donors. Both 60 Vbeta primers and 13 Jbeta primers went into the PCR. Profiling relied on immunoSEQ multiplex PCR, and the TCRdb table lists in-frame clones only, not all of them. Of about 140,000 clones listed, around four fifths were seen once; the top ten hold approximately 1.2%. The sequencing sample was made of PBMCs. These receptors came from a male donor in good health and CMV-seropositive.

The count of this clone is one. The chain links TRBV11-2 to TRBJ2-3; 9 positions agree with TRBD2. After removal of 2 bases from V and 0 bases from J, the junction contained 12 bases not matched to a gene. CDR3 length equals 19 residues. CDR1 is SGHAT and CDR2 is FQNNGV in the germline V gene. CDR3 nucleotides: TGTGCCAGCAGCTTACATATTCGGGCTAGCGGGAATAGCACAGATACGCAGTATTTT. Amino acids: CASSLHIRASGNSTDTQYF. The variable domain in full, completed from reference TRBV11-2 and TRBJ2-3, reads EAGVAQSPRYKIIEKRQSVAFWCNPISGHATLYWYQQILGQGPKLLIQFQNNGVVDDSQLPKDRFSAERLKGVDSTLKIQPAKLEDSAVYLCASSLHIRASGNSTDTQYFGPGTRLTVL.

The chain links TRBV27 to TRBJ2-1; 8 bases fit TRBD2. Germline loops: CDR1 MNHEY, CDR2 SMNVEV (reference sequence). CDR3 length: 15 residues. V lost 2 bases, J lost 9 bases, and 9 bases stayed unmatched. The CDR3 nucleotides read TGTGCCAGCAGTTTAGGTTTAGCGGGGTCATCTGAGCAGTTCTTC. Its translation is CASSLGLAGSSEQFF.

Details on this clone: Different DNA sequences within this sample yield the same CDR3. The CDR3 region is CASSLRADTQYF. CDR3 nucleotide sequence: TGTGCCAGCAGCTTGAGAGCAGATACGCAGTATTTT. The chain has TRBV5-8 and TRBJ2-3; D not resolved. This CDR3 has 12 amino acids. Germline-derived CDR1 and CDR2 are SGHTS and YDEGEE. Trimming shortened V by 1 base and J by 4 bases, and 4 bases separated the two germline ends.

The chain employs TRBV5-4 and TRBJ2-3, with 8 bases that match TRBD2. CDR1 is SGHNT and CDR2 is YYREEE in the germline V gene (reference sequence). With V trimmed by 4 bases and J by 3 bases, 7 bases remained unmatched. The CDR3 spans 15 residues. The DNA for the CDR3 is TGTGCCAGCAGCCCGGGGCGACTAGCGACAGATACGCAGTATTTT. It specifies CASSPGRLATDTQYF.

The gene calls are TRBV6-5 and TRBJ2-7, with 7 positions matching TRBD1. J was trimmed by 6 bases and V by 0 bases; bases with no gene match: 5. This CDR3 region has 14 residues. Per the germline V gene, CDR1 is MNHEY and CDR2 is SVGAGI. This CDR3 is CASSYSTGSREQYF. In nucleotides, the CDR3 is TGTGCCAGCAGTTACTCGACAGGGAGTCGCGAGCAGTACTTC.

V gene TRBV5-1 combines with J gene TRBJ2-5; 13 bases agree with TRBD2. The CDR3 is 16 amino acids. Germline loops: CDR1 SGHRS, CDR2 YFSETQ. V was pared by 4 bases and J by 3 bases, with 6 bases of the junction left unmatched. CDR3 nucleotides: TGCGCCAGCAGCGGGAGGGGGACTAGCGGGGAAGAGACCCAGTACTTC. Translation gives CASSGRGTSGEETQYF.

The rearrangement links TRBV29-1 to TRBJ2-5; D remains ambiguous. The V end lost 3 bases, the J end lost 4 bases, and 12 bases lay between the germline ends. Per germline, CDR1 SQVTM and CDR2 ANQGSEA. The CDR3 has 13 amino acids. The CDR3 spells CSVEERSAETQYF. CDR3 sequence (DNA): TGCAGCGTTGAGGAGAGATCAGCAGAGACCCAGTACTTC.

The table lists this clone with a count of one. The chain couples TRBV18 to TRBJ2-1; TRBD1 aligns across 7 bases. Per germline, CDR1 KGHSH and CDR2 LQKENI. The CDR3 has 16 residues. J was trimmed by 8 bases and V by 5 bases; bases with no gene match: 15. As DNA, the CDR3 is TGTGCCAGCTCAACCAGGACAGGATTGATTTCCGATGAGCAGTTCTTC. Translated, it gives CASSTRTGLISDEQFF. Filled out from reference TRBV18 and TRBJ2-1, the complete variable domain reads NAGVMQNPRHLVRRRGQEARLRCSPMKGHSHVYWYRQLPEEGLKFMVYLQKENIIDESGMPKERFSAEFPKEGPSILRIQQVVRGDSAAYFCASSTRTGLISDEQFFGPGTRLTVL.

The chain's CDR3 is CASSPTGYNEQFF. The CDR3 nucleotides are TGTGCCAGCAGCCCGACAGGGTACAATGAGCAGTTCTTC. V usage is TRBV7-3 and J usage is TRBJ2-1; 7 bases are a match to TRBD1. The CDR3 extends over 13 amino acids. The germline V gene encodes CDR1 SGHTA and CDR2 FQGTGA. Trimming cost V 5 bases and J 4 bases; bases outside gene matches: 2.

The V and J genes are TRBV18 and TRBJ1-2; 8 bases match TRBD1. Germline CDR1 KGHSH, CDR2 LQKENI. The CDR3 is 15 residues long. Trimming took 4 bases from V and 1 from J; bases not matched to a gene: 5. The CDR3 DNA reads TGTGCCAGCTCACAAGGACAGGGTGGTAACTATGGCTACACCTTC. This codes for CASSQGQGGNYGYTF.

The CDR3 DNA sequence: TGTGCCAGCAGCCAGGCCCTGACAGATAGAGCTTCCGGCTACACCTTC. It yields the protein CASSQALTDRASGYTF. The chain couples TRBV4-2 to TRBJ1-2; TRBD1 might be the D (5 bases). This CDR3 is built from 16 residues. V was shortened by 3 bases and J by 8 bases, with 22 bases between the two germline ends. Germline V gene lookup returns CDR1 LGHNA and CDR2 YNFKEQ.

The CDR3 DNA is TGTGCCAGAAGCGAACCCGGGACTAGCTACGAGCAGTACTTC. It encodes CARSEPGTSYEQYF. The chain couples TRBV5-3 to TRBJ2-7, with 8 bases fitting TRBD2. TRBV5-3 is known as an ORF, though its function is uncertain. J lost 3 bases, V lost 4 bases, and 6 bases had no gene match. The CDR3 totals 14 residues.

This clone was observed a handful of times. The chain carries TRBV11-2 and TRBJ2-7; D remains unclear. The germline V gene has CDR1 SGHAT and CDR2 FQNNGV. Trimming cost V 1 base and J 0 bases, with 7 bases left between them. The CDR3 spans 14 residues. This CDR3 is CASSLAYSSYEQYF. The CDR3 nucleotides read TGTGCCAGCAGCTTAGCTTATAGCTCCTACGAGCAGTACTTC.

This chain uses TRBV28 with TRBJ2-7; 9 bases match TRBD1. Trimming removed 1 base from V and 7 bases from J; junction bases left unmatched: 11. The germline gives CDR1 MDHEN, CDR2 SYDVKM. The CDR3 totals 16 residues. For the CDR3, the DNA is TGTGCCAGCAGTTTATCTGATGGGACAGGGTCAGCTGAGCAGTACTTC. Protein: CASSLSDGTGSAEQYF.

This clone has a single count. Germline is not matched at one junction end, which may reflect a read error. The rearrangement links TRBV4-1 to TRBJ1-2, with D maybe TRBD1 (5 bases). Germline V gene lookup returns CDR1 MGHRA and CDR2 YSYEKL. This CDR3 spans 16 amino acids. CDR3 sequence (DNA): TGCGCCAGCAGCCAAGATCGGTCCGGGTCGGGGGGTGGCTACCCCTTC. This sequence encodes CASSQDRSGSGGGYPF.

This clone has just a few counts. The V call is TRBV15, the J call TRBJ2-3; possible D gene TRBD1, 6 bases. Germline CDR1 is LNHNV and CDR2 is YYDKDF (reference sequence). The ends were cut back, 5 bases at V and 4 bases at J, with 19 bases in the middle. This CDR3 is 16 amino acids long. CDR3 sequence reads: CATSAQMGRGPDTQYF. Written as DNA, the CDR3 is TGTGCCACCAGCGCCCAAATGGGCAGGGGCCCAGATACGCAGTATTTT. Combining the CDR3 with reference TRBV15 and TRBJ2-3 gives the whole variable domain DAMVIQNPRYQVTQFGKPVTLSCSQTLNHNVMYWYQQKSSQAPKLLFHYYDKDFNNEADTPDNFQSRRPNTSFCFLDIRSPGLGDTAMYLCATSAQMGRGPDTQYFGPGTRLTVL.

In nucleotides, the CDR3 is TGTGCCAGCAGTCAGGACAGGGCCTTCGGGCCCCTCCACTTT. This gives the protein CASSQDRAFGPLHF. V and J are TRBV2 and TRBJ1-6; 8 positions match TRBD1. This CDR3 is 14 amino acids long. The V segment lost 5 bases and the J segment 13 bases; nucleotides outside the gene matches: 10. Germline CDR1 and CDR2: SNHLY and FYNNEI.

The V call is TRBV10-3, the J call TRBJ1-5, with 8 bases fitting TRBD1. The CDR3 contains 15 residues. The germline gives CDR1 ENHRY, CDR2 SYGVKD. V lost 6 bases, J lost 6 bases, and 10 bases stayed unmatched. The CDR3 nucleotides are TGTGCCATCAGAGCCGGGACAGGAGGGGGTCAGCCCCAGCATTTT. Amino acids: CAIRAGTGGGQPQHF.

Only one count was recorded for this clone. V and J are TRBV29-1 and TRBJ2-7, with 9 bases identical to TRBD2. Looked up from germline, CDR1 is SQVTM and CDR2 is ANQGSEA. The CDR3 sequence is 16 residues long. V was pared by 4 bases and J by 3 bases, with 13 bases of the junction left unmatched. This CDR3 reads CSVVWREGLGYYEQYF. The CDR3, as DNA: TGCAGCGTTGTGTGGCGGGAGGGCCTTGGTTACTACGAGCAGTACTTC.

The chain recombines TRBV5-1 with TRBJ1-1; D is unclear. Trimming removed 6 bases at V and 4 bases at J, with 10 bases between. Looked up from germline, CDR1 is SGHRS and CDR2 is YFSETQ. This CDR3 is 12 amino acids long. The CDR3 sequence: CASTDAGTEAFF. As DNA, the CDR3 is TGCGCCAGCACCGACGCGGGCACTGAAGCTTTCTTT.

The chain employs TRBV27 and TRBJ2-3, with 9 bases lining up with TRBD2. The CDR3 is 17 residues long. CDR1 and CDR2 from the germline V gene are MNHEY and SMNVEV (reference sequence). V was pared by 6 bases and J by 2 bases, with 12 bases of the junction left unmatched. In DNA form, the CDR3 reads TGTGCCAGCAGGCCGCGAGCGCTAGCGGGGTACACAGATACGCAGTATTTT. It is translated as CASRPRALAGYTDTQYF.

The rearrangement uses TRBV5-1 and TRBJ1-2; D is possibly TRBD1 (6 bases). Germline CDR1 reads SGHRS; CDR2 reads YFSETQ. Trimming stripped 2 bases from V and 4 bases from J, with 12 bases between. This CDR3 is 14 amino acids long. The CDR3 region is CASSFSQDSYGYTF. In nucleotides, the CDR3 is TGCGCCAGCAGCTTTTCCCAGGACAGCTATGGCTACACCTTC. The whole variable domain, filled in from reference TRBV5-1 and TRBJ1-2, reads KAGVTQTPRYLIKTRGQQVTLSCSPISGHRSVSWYQQTPGQGLQFLFEYFSETQRNKGNFPGRFSGRQFSNSRSEMNVSTLELGDSALYLCASSFSQDSYGYTFGSGTRLTVV.

The gene calls are TRBV29-1 and TRBJ2-7; 7 bases match TRBD2. The V and J ends lost 7 bases and 3 bases, in that order; junction bases with no gene match: 18. This CDR3 contains 16 residues. Germline V gives CDR1 SQVTM, CDR2 ANQGSEA. The CDR3 DNA follows: TGCAGCGCAACCGACCGGGACCTAGCGGAGATCTACGAGCAGTACTTC. Protein: CSATDRDLAEIYEQYF.

The chain is built from TRBV6-5 and TRBJ1-1; D remains unclear. Germline lookup yields CDR1 MNHEY and CDR2 SVGAGI. Trimming took off 2 bases at V and 5 bases at J, with 15 bases between the two ends. CDR3 length: 15 residues. Here the CDR3 DNA reads TGTGCCAGCAGTTACAGTGCGAGGGTCGAGACTGAAGCTTTCTTT. It codes for CASSYSARVETEAFF.

V usage is TRBV11-3 and J usage is TRBJ1-1, with D possibly being TRBD1 (5 bases). Germline V gene data show CDR1 as SGHNT and CDR2 as YENEEA. V lost 4 bases to trimming and J lost 4 bases, with 16 bases between them. The CDR3 sequence is 15 residues long. The chain's CDR3 is CASSSRGGEFTEAFF. Written as DNA, the CDR3 is TGTGCCAGCAGCTCCCGGGGGGGGGAATTCACTGAAGCTTTCTTT.

The J gene is TRBJ2-1, the V gene TRBV13; 7 positions agree with TRBD2. V lost 7 bases to trimming and J lost 10 bases; unmatched junction nucleotides: 7. Per germline, CDR1 PRHDT and CDR2 FYEKMQ (reference sequence). The CDR3 has 12 amino acids. CDR3 loop: CASTGGSDEQFF. DNA of the CDR3: TGTGCCAGCACTGGCGGGAGCGACGAGCAGTTCTTC.

This chain joins TRBV27 and TRBJ2-7; D is ambiguous. The CDR3 runs to 14 residues. CDR1 and CDR2 from the germline V gene are MNHEY and SMNVEV (reference sequence). Trimming took 3 bases from V and 7 from J, leaving 16 bases between them. CDR3 sequence (DNA): TGTGCCAGCAGTTTCCTTGAGGCCCGTGGGGAGCAGTACTTC. This gives the protein CASSFLEARGEQYF.

J is TRBJ1-6 and V is TRBV5-6; 8 bases are shared with TRBD1. J gave up 8 bases and V 2 bases, and 6 bases lay outside the gene matches. Germline lookup yields CDR1 SGHDT and CDR2 YYEEEE. CDR3 length: 15 residues. CDR3 bases: TGTGCCAGCAGCTTACTGGACAGGGAATATTCACCCCTCCACTTT. It translates to CASSLLDREYSPLHF.

The chain links TRBV10-3 to TRBJ2-3, with 8 positions matching TRBD1. The CDR3 is made up of 17 amino acids. Trimming at V came to 0 bases and at J to 2 bases, leaving 7 bases not matched to a gene. Germline assignment: CDR1 ENHRY and CDR2 SYGVKD. CDR3 sequence reads: CAISESPRGRVTDTQYF. For the CDR3, the DNA is TGTGCCATCAGTGAGTCACCCAGGGGGCGGGTCACAGATACGCAGTATTTT.

The genes are TRBV19 and TRBJ1-2; D unresolved. The germline V and J ends were trimmed by 3 bases and 5 bases, with 13 bases remaining between them. There are 14 residues in the CDR3. The V gene's germline CDR1 is LNHDA and CDR2 SQIVND (reference sequence). The CDR3 sequence: CASSIRHLGYGYTF. CDR3 bases: TGTGCCAGTAGTATTAGACATCTTGGGTATGGCTACACCTTC.